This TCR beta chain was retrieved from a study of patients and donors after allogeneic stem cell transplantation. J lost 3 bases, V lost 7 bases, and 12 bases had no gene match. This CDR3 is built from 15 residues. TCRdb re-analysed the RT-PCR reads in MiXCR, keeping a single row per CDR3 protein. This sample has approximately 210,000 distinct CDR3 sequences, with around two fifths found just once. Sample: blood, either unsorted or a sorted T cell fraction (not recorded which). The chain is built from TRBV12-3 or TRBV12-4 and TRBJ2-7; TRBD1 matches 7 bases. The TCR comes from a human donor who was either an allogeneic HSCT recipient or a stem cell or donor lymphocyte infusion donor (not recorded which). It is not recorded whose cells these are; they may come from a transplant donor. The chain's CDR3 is CASTTGTEAGYEQYF. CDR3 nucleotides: TGTGCCAGCACTACCGGGACAGAGGCCGGCTACGAGCAGTACTTC.